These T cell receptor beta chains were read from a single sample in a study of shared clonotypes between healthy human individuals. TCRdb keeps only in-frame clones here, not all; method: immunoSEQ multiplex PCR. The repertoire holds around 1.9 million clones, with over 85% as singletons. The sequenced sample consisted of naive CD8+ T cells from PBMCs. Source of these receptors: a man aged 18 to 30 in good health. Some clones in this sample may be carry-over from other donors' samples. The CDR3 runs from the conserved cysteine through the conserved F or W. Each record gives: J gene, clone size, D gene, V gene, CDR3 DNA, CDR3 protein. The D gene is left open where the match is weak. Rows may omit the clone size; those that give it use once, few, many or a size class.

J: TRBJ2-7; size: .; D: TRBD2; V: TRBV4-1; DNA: TGCGCCAGCACCCAGTTAGCGGGTCCTCCCTACGAGCAGTACTTC; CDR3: CASTQLAGPPYEQYF
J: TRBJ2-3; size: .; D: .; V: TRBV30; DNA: TGTGCCTGGAGGAAGGCAGATACGCAGTATTTT; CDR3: CAWRKADTQYF
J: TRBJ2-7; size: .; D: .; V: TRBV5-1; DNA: TGCGCCAGCAGCCCTCCGACAGGCTACCACGAGCAGTACTTC; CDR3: CASSPPTGYHEQYF
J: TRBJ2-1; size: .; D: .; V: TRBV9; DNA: TGTGCCACCCAAAATCGGAAGCGGAGCTCCTACAATGAGCAGTTCTTC; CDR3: CATQNRKRSSYNEQFF
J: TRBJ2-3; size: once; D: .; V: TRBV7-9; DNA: TGTGCCAGCAGCTTAGCGCTGGCCGGCCTTAGCACAGATACGCAGTATTTT; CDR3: CASSLALAGLSTDTQYF
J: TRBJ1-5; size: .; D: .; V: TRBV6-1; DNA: TGTGCCAGCAGTTTGAGAGGCTCGCCCCAGCATTTT; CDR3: CASSLRGSPQHF
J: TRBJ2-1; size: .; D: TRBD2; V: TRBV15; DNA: TGTGCCACCAGCAGAGACTTCCTTATGTCCGGGACTAATAGTCACAATGAGCAGTTCTTC; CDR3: CATSRDFLMSGTNSHNEQFF
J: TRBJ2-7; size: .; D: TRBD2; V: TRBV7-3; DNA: TGTGCCAGCAGCTCGGGACTAGCGGGAGTCGAGCAGTACTTC; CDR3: CASSSGLAGVEQYF
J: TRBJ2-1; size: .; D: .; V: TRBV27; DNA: TGTGCCAGCAGTATGACGGGACTGGGGGTCGGTGAGCAGTTCTTC; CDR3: CASSMTGLGVGEQFF
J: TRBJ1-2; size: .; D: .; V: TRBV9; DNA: TGTGCCAGCAGCGTAGGAGTCAGCCCTAACTATGGCTACACCTTC; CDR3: CASSVGVSPNYGYTF
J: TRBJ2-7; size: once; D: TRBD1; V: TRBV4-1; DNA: TGCGCCAGCAGCCAAGGGACAGGAGACGAGCAGTACTTC; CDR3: CASSQGTGDEQYF
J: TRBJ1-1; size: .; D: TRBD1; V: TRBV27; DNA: TGTGCCAGCAGTCTCTATAAGGGACAGCTTTACGACGAAGCTTTCTTT; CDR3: CASSLYKGQLYDEAFF
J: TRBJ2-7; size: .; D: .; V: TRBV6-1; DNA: TGTGCCAGCAGTGAAATATCGTGGGGGTACGAGCAGTACTTC; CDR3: CASSEISWGYEQYF
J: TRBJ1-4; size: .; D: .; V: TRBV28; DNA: TGTGCCAGCAGTAGGGTTGGGGCTAATGAAAAACTGTTTTTT; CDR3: CASSRVGANEKLFF
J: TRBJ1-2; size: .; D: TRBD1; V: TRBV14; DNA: TGTGCCAGCAGCCAAGATATGTGGACAGGAAACTATGGCTACACCTTC; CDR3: CASSQDMWTGNYGYTF
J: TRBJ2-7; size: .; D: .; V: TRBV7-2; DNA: TGTGCCAGCAGCATTAGGGGCCCGGGTGATGAGCAGTACTTC; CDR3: CASSIRGPGDEQYF
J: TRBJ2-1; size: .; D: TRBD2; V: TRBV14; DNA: TGTGCCAGCAGCCTAGGGACTAGCGGGAGACTGTTCTTC; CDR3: CASSLGTSGRLFF
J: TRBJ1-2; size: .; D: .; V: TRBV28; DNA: TGTGCCAGCAGTTTTGACGGACAGAATGCCACCTTC; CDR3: CASSFDGQNATF